This T cell receptor (beta chain) emerged from a study of control samples from healthy donors and cancer patients. The table came from immunoSEQ multiplex PCR; TCRdb's copy has only in-frame clones and leaves some out. Its table records approximately 190,000 clones. V was shortened by 11 bases and J by 7 bases, with 18 bases between the two germline ends. The CDR3 has 13 amino acids. The rearrangement links TRBV12-3 or TRBV12-4 to TRBJ2-1; D is perhaps TRBD1 (5 bases). The origin of this receptor is a woman aged 25 to 39 in good health. The specimen was blood. CDR3 sequence reads: CAFSLGDGNEQFF. The CDR3 DNA sequence: TGTGCCTTCTCTCTAGGGGATGGGAATGAGCAGTTCTTC.